This record covers a single T cell receptor beta chain. The antigen is unknown. Different DNA sequences within this sample yield the same CDR3. Deep was the level at which the assay was run. Genomic DNA of every subset was divided equally among multiple immunoSEQ plates. Here immunoSEQ multiplex PCR was the method, and the copy in TCRdb shows in-frame clones only, minus some. The sample lists roughly 500,000 clones, around 79% occurring once. This entry comes from a study of shared clonotypes between healthy human individuals. Whole-study findings and limits: A small donor pool kept down the genetic and exposure-history diversity that was represented.

J lost 2 bases, V lost 2 bases, and 4 bases had no gene match. CDR1 and CDR2 (germline): ENHRY, SYGVKD. This CDR3 has 17 residues. The chain uses TRBV10-3 and TRBJ2-2, with 11 positions matching TRBD2. Sample: PBMCs. This TCR was sampled from a woman aged 40 to 50 in good health. Some clones in this sample may be carry-over from other donors' samples. The DNA for the CDR3 is TGTGCCATCAGTGAGCCGGGACTAGCGGAAAACACCGGGGAGCTGTTTTTT. It translates to CAISEPGLAENTGELFF.